This T cell receptor (beta chain) appears in the sequencing data of a study of T cells in localized non-small cell lung cancer. This clone has just one count. What it recognizes is unknown. Findings of the study overall: Clonality peaked in uninvolved adjacent lung rather than tumor. Researchers found a median approximately 60 of the top 100 tumor clones in adjacent lung.

The CDR3 is made up of 17 amino acids. Germline V lookup: CDR1 SGHDT, CDR2 YYEEEE. J lost 4 bases, V lost 4 bases, and 15 bases had no gene match. The protocol was immunoSEQ multiplex PCR, while the TCRdb copy is restricted to in-frame clones and leaves out a portion. The sample consists of approximately 72,000 clones, about four fifths of them appearing once. The receptor comes from a female donor of 60 years or more with stage I lung adenocarcinoma. The chain has TRBV5-6 and TRBJ2-7; TRBD2 agrees at 9 bases. The sample here was peripheral blood, taken before any cancer treatment. CDR3 DNA sequence: TGTGCCAGCAGCGCGGGAGGGTCTGCTAGCGGAATATACGAGCAGTACTTC. The encoded protein is CASSAGGSASGIYEQYF.